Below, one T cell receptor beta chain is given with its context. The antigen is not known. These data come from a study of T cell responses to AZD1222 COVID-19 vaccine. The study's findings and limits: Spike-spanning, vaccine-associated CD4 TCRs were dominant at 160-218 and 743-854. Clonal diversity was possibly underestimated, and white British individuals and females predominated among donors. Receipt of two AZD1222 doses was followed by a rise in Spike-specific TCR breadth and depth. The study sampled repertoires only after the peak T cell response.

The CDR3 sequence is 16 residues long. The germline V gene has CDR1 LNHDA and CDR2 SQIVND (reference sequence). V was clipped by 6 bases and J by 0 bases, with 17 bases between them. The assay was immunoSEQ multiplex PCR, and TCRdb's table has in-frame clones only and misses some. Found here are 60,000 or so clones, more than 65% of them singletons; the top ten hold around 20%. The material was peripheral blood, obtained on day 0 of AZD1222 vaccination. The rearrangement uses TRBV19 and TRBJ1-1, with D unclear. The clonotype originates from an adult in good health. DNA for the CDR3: TGTGCCAGTAGACACAGACTTTTGATCATGAACACTGAAGCTTTCTTT. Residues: CASRHRLLIMNTEAFF.